The 10 T cell receptor beta chains below come from one sample, sequenced in a study of shared clonotypes between healthy human individuals. The data were produced by immunoSEQ multiplex PCR, yet TCRdb's version contains in-frame clones alone and is incomplete. This table has millions of clones, approximately 95% appearing once. The sample consisted of naive CD4+ T cells from PBMCs. Subset given: CD45RA+ positively selected. The receptors here all came from a man aged 18-30 years in good health. Some clones in this sample may be carry-over from other donors' samples.

The rearrangement uses TRBV7-9 and TRBJ2-1, with D unclear. The CDR3 length is 15 residues. Germline lookup yields CDR1 SEHNR and CDR2 FQNEAQ (reference sequence). The V end lost 0 bases, the J end lost 9 bases, and 15 bases lay between the germline ends. The CDR3 reads CASSLARTIYGEQFF. The CDR3 DNA reads TGTGCCAGCAGCTTAGCGAGGACGATATACGGTGAGCAGTTCTTC.

The gene calls are TRBV7-9 and TRBJ2-3, with D maybe TRBD2 (6 bases). The CDR3 contains 14 residues. V was trimmed by 5 bases and J by 0 bases, leaving 9 bases between them. Germline CDR1 SEHNR, CDR2 FQNEAQ (reference sequence). Here the CDR3 reads CASSTGTSTDTQYF. The CDR3, as DNA: TGTGCCAGCAGCACCGGGACTAGCACAGATACGCAGTATTTT. Full variable domain (missing parts from reference TRBV7-9 and TRBJ2-3): DTGVSQNPRHKITKRGQNVTFRCDPISEHNRLYWYRQTLGQGPEFLTYFQNEAQLEKSRLLSDRFSAERPKGSFSTLEIQRTEQGDSAMYLCASSTGTSTDTQYFGPGTRLTVL.

The chain links TRBV27 to TRBJ2-5, with a possible D match to TRBD1 (7 bases). The germline V and J ends were trimmed by 5 bases and 7 bases, with 20 bases remaining between them. This CDR3 has 15 amino acids. CDR1 is MNHEY and CDR2 is SMNVEV in the germline V gene (reference sequence). The CDR3 protein is CASSRITGAGGTQYF. CDR3 nucleotides: TGTGCCAGCAGTCGCATTACAGGGGCCGGGGGGACCCAGTACTTC.

This clone was observed once. The CDR3, as DNA: TGCGCCAGCAGCGGACTAGCGGGAGAGGCCGGGGAGCTGTTTTTT. This codes for CASSGLAGEAGELFF. V and J are TRBV5-1 and TRBJ2-2; TRBD2 matches at 13 bases. Germline V CDR1 and CDR2: SGHRS, YFSETQ. V was clipped by 4 bases and J by 6 bases; unmatched bases: 3. The CDR3 length is 15 residues.

The V gene is TRBV28, the J gene TRBJ1-1; 9 nucleotides agree with TRBD1. Germline CDR1 reads MDHEN; CDR2 reads SYDVKM. Trimming took 5 bases from V and 5 from J; bases not matched to a gene: 6. CDR3 length: 14 amino acids. The CDR3 DNA reads as TGTGCCAGCAGTCTCACAGGGGGCGCTACTGAAGCTTTCTTT. It translates to CASSLTGGATEAFF.

The CDR3 DNA reads TGTGCCAGCAGCGTTCCTAGGTCCACTGAAGCTTTCTTT. Amino acids: CASSVPRSTEAFF. This sequence joins TRBV7-9 and TRBJ1-1; no firm D call. Germline CDR1 SEHNR, CDR2 FQNEAQ (reference sequence). The CDR3 runs to 13 residues. V dropped 5 bases and J dropped 4 bases, with 11 bases sitting between them.

The chain carries TRBV12-5 and TRBJ1-2; weak D call: TRBD1 (6 bases). Per germline, CDR1 LGHNT and CDR2 FRNRAP. V was clipped by 0 bases and J by 2 bases, with 13 bases between them. The CDR3 runs 16 residues. CDR3 sequence (DNA): TGTGCTAGTGGTTTGGTGGTAGGGGGTTCCAACTATGGCTACACCTTC. Translated: CASGLVVGGSNYGYTF.

The chain carries TRBV19 and TRBJ2-5; the D gene is possibly TRBD1 (5 bases). The DNA end is more similar to TRBJ2-7, so the J call may be wrong. The CDR3 is 15 residues long. Germline V gene sequence: CDR1 LNHDA, CDR2 SQIVND (reference sequence). CDR3 DNA sequence: TGTGCCAGTAGCTCTCCCGGATCAGGGACCTACGAGCAGTACTTC. Its protein is CASSSPGSGTYEQYF.

V gene TRBV29-1 combines with J gene TRBJ2-5; D perhaps matches TRBD2 (6 bases). V gave up 4 bases and J gave up 2 bases, with 14 bases separating them. CDR1 and CDR2 from the germline V gene are SQVTM and ANQGSEA. This CDR3 comprises 14 residues. For the CDR3, the DNA is TGCAGCGTTGTTCCGGCGGGATCACAAGAGACCCAGTACTTC. Its translation is CSVVPAGSQETQYF.

This chain links TRBV4-1 with TRBJ2-6, with D unresolved. This CDR3 is built from 16 residues. V dropped 1 base and J dropped 4 bases, with 11 bases sitting between them. Germline V CDR1 and CDR2: MGHRA, YSYEKL. CDR3 protein: CASSQGWGSGANVLTF. CDR3 in DNA: TGCGCCAGCAGCCAAGGATGGGGTTCGGGGGCCAACGTCCTGACTTTC.